Listed below are T cell receptor beta chains from one sample, sequenced in a study of beta chain features in type 1 diabetes. Sequencing used immunoSEQ multiplex PCR; TCRdb keeps in-frame clones, though not all of them. The sample yields 200,000 to 250,000 clones, around 68% seen once. Material for sequencing was naive CD4+ T cells from blood. The source of these receptors is a man aged 30 to 45 in good health. Each CDR3 is given with its conserved first and last residue. The D gene is left open where the match is weak. For some rows the clone size is stated as once, few or many, or as a class when expanded; others skip it.

V gene	D gene	clone size	J gene	CDR3 length	CDR3 DNA	CDR3 protein
TRBV25-1	.	once	TRBJ2-5	14	TGTGCCAGCAATCCCGCCAGGGGACTAGAGACCCAGTACTTC	CASNPARGLETQYF
TRBV19	TRBD1	.	TRBJ2-5	14	TGTGCCAGTAGTATGGGACAGGGCCGGGAGACCCAGTACTTC	CASSMGQGRETQYF
TRBV2	TRBD1	few	TRBJ1-1	12	TGTGCCAGCGGGGACAGTGGGACTGAAGCTTTCTTT	CASGDSGTEAFF
TRBV11-2	.	.	TRBJ2-5	13	TGTGCCAGCAGCTTAGTCGGAGAAGAGACCCAGTACTTC	CASSLVGEETQYF
TRBV6-5	TRBD1	.	TRBJ2-1	14	TGTGCCAGCAACGGACAGGGGGCGCGAAATGAGCAGTTCTTC	CASNGQGARNEQFF
TRBV5-6	.	.	TRBJ1-3	13	TGTGCCAGCAGCTTGCTACAGGGAATAGCACCGAATTTT	CASSLLQGIAPNF
TRBV30	TRBD1	.	TRBJ2-3	14	TGTGCCTGGAATTATGGACAGGGGACAGATACGCAGTATTTT	CAWNYGQGTDTQYF
TRBV7-2	TRBD2	few	TRBJ2-7	15	TGTGCCAGCAGCTTAGATGCGGGAGAGCCCTACGAGCAGTACTTC	CASSLDAGEPYEQYF
TRBV23-1	.	once	TRBJ2-7	15	TGCGCCAGCAGTCCCTCGGGGGCGGTACCCTACGAGCAGTACTTC	CASSPSGAVPYEQYF
TRBV20-1	.	.	TRBJ1-2	11	TGCAGTGCTGGGACTATGAATGGCTACACCTTC	CSAGTMNGYTF
TRBV10-3	.	.	TRBJ2-3	13	TGTGCCATCAGTGAGTGGAGCACAGATACGCAGTATTTT	CAISEWSTDTQYF
TRBV30	.	.	TRBJ2-1	17	TGTGCCTGGAGCAACCTAGGGGTGTTTCCCTCCTACAATGAGCAGTTCTTC	CAWSNLGVFPSYNEQFF
TRBV11-2	TRBD2	.	TRBJ2-3	13	TGTGCCAGCAGAGGACTAGCGGGGAATACGCAGTATTTT	CASRGLAGNTQYF
TRBV7-9	TRBD2	.	TRBJ2-7	14	TGTGCCAGCAGTCGGACTAGCTATAGCTACGAGCAGTACTTC	CASSRTSYSYEQYF
TRBV29-1	.	few	TRBJ2-7	12	TGCAGCGTGGAACGGGACGGAGGACCTCAGTACTTC	CSVERDGGPQYF
TRBV11-2	.	.	TRBJ2-3	16	TGTGCCAGCAGCTTCTTCAGTCGGATCGTTCCAGATACGCAGTATTTT	CASSFFSRIVPDTQYF
TRBV5-1	.	.	TRBJ2-7	14	TGCGCCAGCAGCTTAGGAGTTAGTTCCTACGAGCAGTACTTC	CASSLGVSSYEQYF
TRBV7-2	.	.	TRBJ2-3	15	TGTGCCAGCAGCCATGATGGGACTAGCACAGATACGCAGTATTTT	CASSHDGTSTDTQYF
TRBV30	TRBD1	.	TRBJ2-5	14	TGTGCCTGGTCGACAGGGGCCCTACAAGAGACCCAGTACTTC	CAWSTGALQETQYF
TRBV10-3	.	.	TRBJ1-1	15	TGTGCCATCAGTGAGTCGTTAGGGTCGAACACTGAAGCTTTCTTT	CAISESLGSNTEAFF
TRBV25-1	.	.	TRBJ2-7	13	TGTGCCAGCAGCGTCGGACAGATCTACGAGCAGTACTTC	CASSVGQIYEQYF
TRBV13	TRBD2	.	TRBJ2-3	17	TGTGCCAGCAGCCTCGGAAGACTAGCGGGGGGCTCAGATACGCAGTATTTT	CASSLGRLAGGSDTQYF
TRBV6-5	.	few	TRBJ1-1	12	TGTGCCAGCAGTAGGGGGGACACTGAAGCTTTCTTT	CASSRGDTEAFF
TRBV6-5	TRBD2	.	TRBJ2-3	16	TGTGCCAGCAGTTACTCGACGGGAGGTCCCCCAGATACGCAGTATTTT	CASSYSTGGPPDTQYF
TRBV10-3	TRBD1	few	TRBJ1-1	15	TGTGCCATCAGGAGCCCCGGGACAGGGGTCACTGAAGCTTTCTTT	CAIRSPGTGVTEAFF
TRBV28	TRBD1	.	TRBJ2-7	14	TGTGCCAGCAGGCCGGGACAGATTATCTACGAGCAGTACTTC	CASRPGQIIYEQYF
TRBV2	.	.	TRBJ2-3	14	TGTGCCAGCAGTGTAGCGGAGGGGCCAGATACGCAGTATTTT	CASSVAEGPDTQYF
TRBV29-1	.	.	TRBJ2-3	15	TGCAGCGGGACAGGGAAAGCGGGAGCATTGGATACGCAGTATTTT	CSGTGKAGALDTQYF
TRBV6-6	.	.	TRBJ1-2	14	TGTGCCAGCAGTTCCATCAGGGAGGGTTATGGCTACACCTTC	CASSSIREGYGYTF
TRBV2	.	few	TRBJ1-1	12	TGTGCCAGCAGACCGGACCTCTTACCGGCTTTCTTT	CASRPDLLPAFF
TRBV30	.	.	TRBJ1-2	13	TGTGCCTGGAGTGTCACTACAGGGACGGGCTACACCTTC	CAWSVTTGTGYTF
TRBV30	.	.	TRBJ1-2	11	TGTGCCTGGAGCCGACAATATGGCTACACCTTC	CAWSRQYGYTF
TRBV29-1	.	few	TRBJ1-2	16	TGCAGCGTTCAATTGGCAGGGCGCGCCTCGGCTTACGGCTACACCTTC	CSVQLAGRASAYGYTF
TRBV30	TRBD1	.	TRBJ2-7	11	TGTGCCTGGAACAGGGGATACGAGCAGTACTTC	CAWNRGYEQYF
TRBV28	.	.	TRBJ1-3	17	TGTGCCAGCAGCACCGGATACACAGGATCGTCTGGAAACACCATATATTTT	CASSTGYTGSSGNTIYF
TRBV2	.	.	TRBJ1-5	14	TGTGCCAGCAGTGCGAACAGGGACAATCAGCCCCAGCATTTT	CASSANRDNQPQHF
TRBV4-2	.	few	TRBJ2-7	15	TGTGCCAGCAGCCAAGATGACGACACACTCTACGAGCAGTACTTC	CASSQDDDTLYEQYF
TRBV15	.	.	TRBJ1-1	15	TGTGCCACCAGCAGAGGGACAGTACTGAACACTGAAGCTTTCTTT	CATSRGTVLNTEAFF
TRBV7-2	TRBD2	once	TRBJ2-1	13	TGTGCCAGCAGAAACCTAGCGGGGAGCCCCCCGTTCTTC	CASRNLAGSPPFF
TRBV9	.	.	TRBJ2-2	13	TGTGCCAGCAGCGTAGTGGCCACCGGGGAGCTGTTTTTT	CASSVVATGELFF
TRBV30	.	.	TRBJ1-4	13	TGTGCCTGGAGTGTACTCCCTAATGAAAAACTGTTTTTT	CAWSVLPNEKLFF
TRBV29-1	.	.	TRBJ2-7	13	TGCAGCGCTAGGACAGTTTACTCCTACGAGCAGTACTTC	CSARTVYSYEQYF
TRBV25-1	TRBD2	.	TRBJ2-5	12	TGTGCCAGCGGAGGGACTAGCAGAAGACAGTACTTC	CASGGTSRRQYF
TRBV7-9	.	once	TRBJ2-5	13	TGTGCCAGCAGCTTAGAGTTCCAAGAGACCCAGTACTTC	CASSLEFQETQYF
TRBV29-1	.	.	TRBJ2-2	12	TGCAGCGCTCGTTACTACACCGGGGAGCTGTTTTTT	CSARYYTGELFF
TRBV5-1	.	.	TRBJ2-3	13	TGCGCCAGCAGCTTGGCCGGGACAGATACGCAGTATTTT	CASSLAGTDTQYF
TRBV29-1	.	.	TRBJ2-2	12	TGCAGCGCCGAACTAGCCACCGGGGAGCTGTTTTTT	CSAELATGELFF
TRBV30	.	few	TRBJ2-3	12	TGTGCCTGGATTGGGGGCACAGATACGCAGTATTTT	CAWIGGTDTQYF
TRBV2	TRBD1	.	TRBJ1-2	13	TGTGCCAGCAGGGGACAGGGGATTTATGGCTACACCTTC	CASRGQGIYGYTF
TRBV11-2	.	.	TRBJ2-7	11	TGTGCCAGCAGCTTATACCACGAGCAGTACTTC	CASSLYHEQYF
TRBV27	.	.	TRBJ2-6	15	TGTGCCAGCAGTTTATCGGGGAGCGGGGCCAACGTCCTGACTTTC	CASSLSGSGANVLTF
TRBV4-3	.	.	TRBJ2-7	14	TGCGCCAGCAGCCGAGCTACTCGGCACTACGAGCAGTACTTC	CASSRATRHYEQYF
TRBV29-1	.	.	TRBJ2-1	11	TGCAGCGTTGTCCTAAGCCATGAGCAGTTCTTC	CSVVLSHEQFF
TRBV5-6	TRBD1	.	TRBJ2-5	16	TGTGCCAGCAGATTCGCCGGGACAGGGGTTGCAGAGACCCAGTACTTC	CASRFAGTGVAETQYF
TRBV29-1	.	few	TRBJ2-3	14	TGCAGCGTCTCGAGACAGACTAGCACAGATACGCAGTATTTT	CSVSRQTSTDTQYF
TRBV30	.	.	TRBJ1-1	14	TGTGCCTGGAGACCGGGGCCCTCGTCCACTGAAGCTTTCTTT	CAWRPGPSSTEAFF
TRBV4-2	.	.	TRBJ2-7	14	TGTGCCAGCAGCCACACGGGATCCTTCTACGAGCAGTACTTC	CASSHTGSFYEQYF
TRBV11-2	.	.	TRBJ1-1	15	TGTGCCAGCAGCTTAGCCCACCAGCCGAACACTGAAGCTTTCTTT	CASSLAHQPNTEAFF
TRBV29-1	.	.	TRBJ1-2	13	TGCAGCGTTGGTTCAAACGCTAACTATGGCTACACCTTC	CSVGSNANYGYTF
TRBV30	.	.	TRBJ2-7	11	TGTGCCTGGGGTACAAAGTACGAGCAGTACTTC	CAWGTKYEQYF